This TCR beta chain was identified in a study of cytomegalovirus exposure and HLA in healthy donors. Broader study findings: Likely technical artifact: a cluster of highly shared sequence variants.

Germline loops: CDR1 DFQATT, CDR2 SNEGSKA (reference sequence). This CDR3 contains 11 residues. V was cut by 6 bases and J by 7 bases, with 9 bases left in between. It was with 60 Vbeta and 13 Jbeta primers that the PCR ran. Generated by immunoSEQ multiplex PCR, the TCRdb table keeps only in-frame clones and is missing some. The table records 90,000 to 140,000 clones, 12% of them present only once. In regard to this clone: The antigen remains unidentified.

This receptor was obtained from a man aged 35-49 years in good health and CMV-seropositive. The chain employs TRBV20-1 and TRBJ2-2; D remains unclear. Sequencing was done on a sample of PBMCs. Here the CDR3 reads CSASGRGELFF. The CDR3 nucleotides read TGCAGTGCCTCAGGCCGCGGGGAGCTGTTTTTT.